The 3 T cell receptor beta chains below all came from one sample that was sequenced in a study of blood T cell repertoires in COVID-19. Some clones are missing from TCRdb's copy, which holds only in-frame ones; the method was immunoSEQ multiplex PCR. The data show approximately 100,000 clones, roughly two thirds seen once. The material sequenced was peripheral blood. These receptor sequences come from a human donor with acute or convalescent COVID-19. The donor label of this sample is uncertain.

The chain couples TRBV5-6 to TRBJ1-1, with 7 bases aligning to TRBD1. J was trimmed by 5 bases and V by 4 bases; bases with no gene match: 8. CDR3 length equals 14 residues. The germline gives CDR1 SGHDT, CDR2 YYEEEE. CDR3 DNA sequence: TGTGCCAGCAGCCGCGACAGGGCCCAAACTGAAGCTTTCTTT. Amino acid sequence: CASSRDRAQTEAFF.

This rearrangement joins TRBV29-1 to TRBJ1-2; 7 bases map to TRBD1. The CDR3 consists of 14 residues. In germline, CDR1 is SQVTM, CDR2 ANQGSEA. V lost 1 base, J lost 4 bases, and 6 bases stayed unmatched. CDR3 sequence: CSVEVRDSLYGYTF. The CDR3 coding sequence is TGCAGCGTTGAAGTACGGGACAGCCTCTATGGCTACACCTTC.

The chain's CDR3 is CAISGGSYEQYF. CDR3 nucleotide sequence: TGTGCCATCTCAGGGGGGTCCTACGAGCAGTACTTC. The chain recombines TRBV24-1 with TRBJ2-7; D may be TRBD1 (7 bases). From germline, CDR1 is KGHDR and CDR2 SFDVKD. The CDR3 covers 12 residues. V lost 11 bases, J lost 1 base, and 11 bases lay in between.